Below are 13 T cell receptor beta chains sequenced from a single sample in a study of vaccination effects on CD4 cells after COVID-19. Method: immunoSEQ multiplex PCR; TCRdb's copy keeps in-frame clones and lacks some. The sample lists some 47,000 clones, roughly 70% occurring once. No antigen has been identified for these receptors. The culture ran for 10 days, and then CD4+ T cells were isolated. It was two doses of either the BNT162b2 or mRNA-1273 vaccine that participants received. Sequencing was performed on CD4+ T cells from PBMCs cultured without peptide, taken after COVID-19 vaccination. The receptors here all came from a human donor who received a COVID-19 vaccine.

The V gene is TRBV5-1, the J gene TRBJ2-7; D remains unclear. The ends were cut back, 4 bases at V and 1 base at J, with 12 bases in the middle. Germline assignment: CDR1 SGHRS and CDR2 YFSETQ. The CDR3 contains 14 residues. The CDR3 DNA reads as TGCGCCAGCAGCAAGACGGTCGCTTCCTACGAGCAGTACTTC. Its protein product is CASSKTVASYEQYF.

This chain joins TRBV19 and TRBJ1-1, with 11 bases matching TRBD1. There are 16 residues in the CDR3. V shed 3 bases and J 0 bases; nucleotides not matched to a gene: 3. In germline, CDR1 is LNHDA, CDR2 SQIVND (reference sequence). The CDR3 DNA reads TGTGCCAGTAGTATCGGGACAGGGGGTATGAACACTGAAGCTTTCTTT. It codes for CASSIGTGGMNTEAFF.

V gene TRBV15 combines with J gene TRBJ1-6, with 7 bases fitting TRBD1. The V gene end was trimmed by 5 bases and the J gene end by 4 bases; junction bases not matched to a gene: 5. CDR1 is LNHNV and CDR2 is YYDKDF in the germline V gene (reference sequence). CDR3 length equals 15 residues. In DNA, the CDR3 is TGTGCCACCAGCGGCGACAGGGAGTATAATTCACCCCTCCACTTT. Its translation is CATSGDREYNSPLHF.

This sequence joins TRBV6-5 and TRBJ2-3; possibly TRBD1 for D (5 bases). The germline CDR1 and CDR2 sequences are MNHEY and SVGAGI. The V end lost 6 bases, the J end lost 8 bases, and 15 bases lay between the germline ends. The CDR3 covers 13 residues. The CDR3 loop is CASRDPPGLTQYF. Here the CDR3 DNA reads TGTGCCAGCAGAGACCCGCCAGGGCTTACGCAGTATTTT.

V gene TRBV6-6 combines with J gene TRBJ1-3; TRBD1 is a possible D gene (6 bases). V was shortened by 7 bases and J by 0 bases, with 16 bases between the two germline ends. This CDR3 is 16 amino acids long. The germline gives CDR1 MNHNY, CDR2 SVGAGI (reference sequence). CDR3 nucleotide sequence: TGTGCCAGCACGATATTGACAGGCACCTCTGGAAACACCATATATTTT. It encodes CASTILTGTSGNTIYF.

J is TRBJ2-2 and V is TRBV19, with a tentative D call TRBD1 (5 bases). CDR1 and CDR2 (germline): LNHDA, SQIVND (reference sequence). This CDR3 comprises 15 residues. V shed 5 bases and J shed 6 bases, with 16 bases lying between them. CDR3: CASSPHVRVPGELFF. For the CDR3, the DNA is TGTGCCAGTAGTCCACACGTCAGGGTCCCCGGGGAGCTGTTTTTT.

The J gene is TRBJ1-3, the V gene TRBV5-1; weak D call: TRBD1 (5 bases). V lost 0 bases, J lost 4 bases, and 8 bases lay in between. The CDR3 consists of 14 residues. Germline-derived CDR1 and CDR2 are SGHRS and YFSETQ. The CDR3 here is CASSLEGQGNTIYF. The CDR3 nucleotides read TGCGCCAGCAGCTTGGAGGGGCAAGGAAACACCATATATTTT.

This sequence joins TRBV30 and TRBJ2-1; perhaps TRBD1 as D (5 bases). Trimming took off 0 bases at V and 6 bases at J, with 15 bases between the two ends. Germline assignment: CDR1 GTSNPN and CDR2 SVGIG (reference sequence). This CDR3 spans 15 amino acids. The CDR3 region is CAWSVLSRESNEQFF. The CDR3 region has the DNA TGTGCCTGGAGTGTACTATCCAGGGAAAGCAATGAGCAGTTCTTC. Full variable domain (missing parts from reference TRBV30 and TRBJ2-1): SQTIHQWPATLVQPVGSPLSLECTVEGTSNPNLYWYRQAAGRGLQLLFYSVGIGQISSEVPQNLSASRPQDRQFILSSKKLLLSDSGFYLCAWSVLSRESNEQFFGPGTRLTVL.

The chain links TRBV25-1 to TRBJ1-2, with D possibly TRBD1 on 6 matching bases. Germline loops: CDR1 MGHDK, CDR2 SYGVNS. Trimming shortened V by 5 bases and J by 7 bases, and 17 bases separated the two germline ends. The CDR3 totals 14 residues. Here the CDR3 DNA reads TGTGCCAGCAGTCCATCTGGGGGCGCCTTTGGCTACACCTTC. It encodes CASSPSGGAFGYTF.

The chain carries TRBV9 and TRBJ2-3; possibly TRBD1 for D (6 bases). The germline V and J ends were trimmed by 0 bases and 9 bases, with 17 bases remaining between them. CDR1 is SGDLS, CDR2 YYNGEE, per germline. CDR3 size: 15 residues. The CDR3 is CASSVDLGGARTQYF. The CDR3 DNA reads as TGTGCCAGCAGCGTAGACCTAGGGGGAGCGAGGACGCAGTATTTT.

This chain links TRBV18 with TRBJ2-3, with 11 positions matching TRBD2. Germline values: CDR1 KGHSH, CDR2 LQKENI. The trim removed 2 bases at V and 0 bases at J, leaving 1 base unmatched. The CDR3 sequence is 16 residues long. CDR3 amino acids: CASSPRLAGSTDTQYF. The CDR3 coding sequence is TGTGCCAGCTCACCAAGACTAGCGGGGAGCACAGATACGCAGTATTTT.

The chain combines TRBV10-1 with TRBJ2-1; TRBD2 matches at 10 bases. Trimming took 0 bases from V and 4 from J; bases not matched to a gene: 6. The germline V gene encodes CDR1 WNHNN and CDR2 SYGVQD (reference sequence). This CDR3 comprises 17 residues. CDR3 protein: CASSESVAGGRYNEQFF. The CDR3 bases are TGCGCCAGCAGTGAGTCGGTAGCGGGAGGACGGTACAATGAGCAGTTCTTC.

The chain couples TRBV21-1 to TRBJ2-7; the table assigns TRBD2, which was not confirmed against the DNA. TRBV21-1 constitutes a pseudogene. The CDR3 covers 15 residues. The CDR3 DNA follows: TGTGCCAGCAGCCAAGCAGTTGGAGGTGGGTACGAGCAGTACTTC. Translated: CASSQAVGGGYEQYF.